The 9 T cell receptor beta chains below were found in one sample sequenced in a study of shared clonotypes between healthy human individuals. The assay was immunoSEQ multiplex PCR, and TCRdb's table has in-frame clones only and misses some. The table has approximately 1.5 million clones, approximately 98.5% seen once. The specimen was naive CD4+ T cells sorted from blood. Subset noted: CD45RA+ positively selected. Source of these receptors: a man aged 25-45 years in good health.

The V call is TRBV29-1, the J call TRBJ2-5; D perhaps matches TRBD1 (6 bases). Germline V gene sequence: CDR1 SQVTM, CDR2 ANQGSEA. Trimming took 3 bases from V and 2 from J, leaving 13 bases between them. The CDR3 extends over 14 amino acids. In DNA, the CDR3 is TGCAGCGTTGAGTTTTGGGACAAACAAGAGACCCAGTACTTC. Translated, it gives CSVEFWDKQETQYF.

The CDR3 DNA sequence: TGTGCCAGCAGTTACTCGTTCGCGGGGGATGAGACCCAGTACTTC. As protein: CASSYSFAGDETQYF. This rearrangement joins TRBV6-6 to TRBJ2-5, with 7 bases aligning to TRBD2. V was pared by 0 bases and J by 5 bases, with 6 bases of the junction left unmatched. Germline CDR1 and CDR2: MNHNY and SVGAGI (reference sequence). The CDR3 consists of 15 residues.

The J gene is TRBJ1-1, the V gene TRBV7-9; D is possibly TRBD1 (6 bases). V lost 0 bases, J lost 3 bases, and 8 bases lay in between. This CDR3 has 14 residues. Germline assignment: CDR1 SEHNR and CDR2 FQNEAQ (reference sequence). The CDR3 protein is CASSLAGGYTEAFF. The CDR3 DNA is TGTGCCAGCAGCTTAGCGGGGGGCTACACTGAAGCTTTCTTT.

This clone has just one count. This chain connects TRBV28 to TRBJ2-1, with 9 bases aligning to TRBD2. The length of the CDR3 is 20 residues. J gave up 1 base and V 3 bases, and 16 bases lay outside the gene matches. CDR1 is MDHEN and CDR2 is SYDVKM in the germline V gene. This CDR3 is CASSFLLTPAGGGSYNEQFF. The CDR3 coding sequence is TGTGCCAGCAGTTTTCTCCTCACTCCGGCGGGAGGGGGGTCCTACAATGAGCAGTTCTTC.

V gene TRBV7-3 combines with J gene TRBJ2-2, with D possibly TRBD1 on 5 matching bases. The CDR3 is made up of 15 amino acids. V was pared by 5 bases and J by 1 base, with 11 bases between. The germline V gene encodes CDR1 SGHTA and CDR2 FQGTGA. The CDR3 DNA follows: TGTGCCAGCAGCCAGCAGGGTTTGAACACCGGGGAGCTGTTTTTT. Translation gives CASSQQGLNTGELFF.

The rearrangement joins TRBV18 to TRBJ2-1; 9 bases are shared with TRBD2. The CDR3 is made up of 19 amino acids. Trimming cost V 1 base and J 6 bases; bases outside gene matches: 16. Germline V lookup: CDR1 KGHSH, CDR2 LQKENI. CDR3 amino acids: CASSPRQAGASGKSNEQFF. The CDR3 DNA is TGTGCCAGCTCACCACGACAGGCAGGGGCTAGCGGGAAGTCCAATGAGCAGTTCTTC.

The V and J genes are TRBV7-2 and TRBJ1-3; D gene unclear. CDR1 is SGHTA, CDR2 FQGNSA, per germline. Trimming shortened V by 2 bases and J by 4 bases, and 9 bases separated the two germline ends. The CDR3 sequence is 14 residues long. CDR3 in DNA: TGTGCCAGCAGCTTACTAGCTGCAGGAAACACCATATATTTT. This codes for CASSLLAAGNTIYF.

The V gene is TRBV6-5, the J gene TRBJ1-3; D is unresolved. The V end lost 1 base, the J end lost 0 bases, and 10 bases lay between the germline ends. This CDR3 contains 16 residues. Germline V gives CDR1 MNHEY, CDR2 SVGAGI. CDR3 protein: CASSYLSQLSGNTIYF. For the CDR3, the DNA is TGTGCCAGCAGTTACTTGTCCCAGCTCTCTGGAAACACCATATATTTT.

The chain has TRBV11-3 and TRBJ2-3; tentatively, D is TRBD2 (5 bases). Trimming left V 6 bases short and J 2 bases short, with 15 bases between. From germline, CDR1 is SGHNT and CDR2 YENEEA. The length of the CDR3 is 15 residues. The CDR3: CASSSGITLTDTQYF. CDR3 nucleotide sequence: TGTGCCAGCAGTTCCGGGATCACACTCACAGATACGCAGTATTTT.